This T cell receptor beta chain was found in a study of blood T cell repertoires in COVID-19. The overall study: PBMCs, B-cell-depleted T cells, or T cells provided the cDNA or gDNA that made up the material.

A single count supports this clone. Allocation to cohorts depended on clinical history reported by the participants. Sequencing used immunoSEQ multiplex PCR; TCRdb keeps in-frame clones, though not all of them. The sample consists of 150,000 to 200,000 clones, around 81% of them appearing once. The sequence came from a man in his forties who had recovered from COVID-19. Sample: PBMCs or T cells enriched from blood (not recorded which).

CDR3 sequence: CASSSRLAGSPDTQYF. The CDR3 coding sequence is TGTGCCAGCAGCTCCCGACTAGCGGGGAGCCCAGATACGCAGTATTTT. The rearrangement joins TRBV7-3 to TRBJ2-3; 11 bases fit TRBD2. The length of the CDR3 is 16 residues. V dropped 4 bases and J dropped 4; count of bases not matched to a gene: 7. From germline, CDR1 is SGHTA and CDR2 FQGTGA.